This T cell receptor (beta chain) was profiled in a study of blood T cell repertoires in COVID-19. About this clone itself: Other nucleotide sequences in the sample specify the same CDR3.

Germline V gives CDR1 LNHDA, CDR2 SQIVND (reference sequence). J lost 2 bases, V lost 5 bases, and 3 bases had no gene match. The CDR3 runs 13 residues. Some clones are missing from TCRdb's copy, which holds only in-frame ones; the method was immunoSEQ multiplex PCR. The profile shows about 430,000 clones, nearly 90% of them singletons. Those enrolled, adults aged about 18 to 95 years, came from about two dozen US areas. The receptor's source is a woman between 18 and 30 years old who had been exposed to COVID-19. The chain has TRBV19 and TRBJ2-7; 7 positions agree with TRBD1. The sample consisted of PBMCs or T cells enriched from blood (not recorded which). The CDR3 DNA sequence: TGTGCCAGTAGTCCCGGACAGGCCTACGAGCAGTACTTC. Its translation: CASSPGQAYEQYF.